This T cell receptor (beta chain) was observed in a study of Graves' ophthalmopathy and Graves' hyperthyroidism. Study-wide points: Blood was where most expanded thyroid clonotypes above 0.001 frequency also turned up. The model forecast ophthalmopathy progression, reaching under 71% sensitivity and approximately 72% specificity.

Concerning this clonotype: The target antigen is unknown. A much larger clone lies one base from this, so it may be a read error.

The CDR3 has 14 amino acids. V lost 7 bases to trimming and J lost 10 bases, with 20 bases between them. Germline values: CDR1 SQVTM, CDR2 ANQGSEA. As the template, RNA transcripts were used to amplify TCR beta CDR3 regions. The authors performed first-round RT-PCR with HTBI primers and then a second-round multiplex PCR. TCRdb fed the multiplex PCR reads into MiXCR, producing one record per CDR3 protein. Here the sample spans some 750,000 distinct CDR3 sequences, roughly 41% being singletons. The chain has TRBV29-1 and TRBJ1-6; D perhaps matches TRBD1 (5 bases). This TCR derives from an adult man with Graves' ophthalmopathy. The material sequenced was peripheral blood. The CDR3 is CSARMGQGDSPLHF. The CDR3 nucleotides are TGCAGCGCCCGGATGGGGCAGGGAGACTCACCCCTCCACTTT.